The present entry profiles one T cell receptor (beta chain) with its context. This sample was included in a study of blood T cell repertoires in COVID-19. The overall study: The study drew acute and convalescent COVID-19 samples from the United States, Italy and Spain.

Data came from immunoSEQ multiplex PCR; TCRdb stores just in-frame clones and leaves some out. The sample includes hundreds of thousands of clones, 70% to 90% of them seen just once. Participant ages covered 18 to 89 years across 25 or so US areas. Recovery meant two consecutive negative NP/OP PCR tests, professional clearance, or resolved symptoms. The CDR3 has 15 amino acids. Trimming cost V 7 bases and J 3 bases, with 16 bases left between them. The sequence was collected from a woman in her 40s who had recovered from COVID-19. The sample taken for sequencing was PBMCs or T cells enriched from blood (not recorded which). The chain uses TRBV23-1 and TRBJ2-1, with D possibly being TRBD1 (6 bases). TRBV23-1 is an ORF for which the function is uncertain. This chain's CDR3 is CASTTWGRNYNEQFF. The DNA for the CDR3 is TGCGCCAGCACCACCTGGGGGCGGAACTACAATGAGCAGTTCTTC.